A few counts support the clone carrying this T cell receptor beta chain. Its antigen is still unknown. These data are taken from a study of T-cell memory formation after mild COVID-19. Notes on the study in general: Cross-reactive memory apparently joined, as some responding clones appeared in pre-infection memory.

The length of the CDR3 is 15 residues. The V and J ends lost 0 bases and 4 bases respectively, with 13 bases between them. The germline V gene has CDR1 MNHEY and CDR2 SVGAGI. A 5'RACE reaction primed in the constant segment made cDNA libraries of TCR alpha and TCR beta, and these carried sample barcodes and UMIs. TCRdb re-called the 5' RACE reads through MiXCR, storing one row per CDR3 protein. There are over 400,000 distinct CDR3 sequences in the sample; 23% occur only once, and 13% lies in the top ten. The chain has TRBV6-5 and TRBJ2-7, with D perhaps TRBD2 (7 bases). The sequencing input was PBMCs or a T cell subset sorted from them (not recorded which). The sequence was collected from an adult woman who had mild COVID-19 (a few samples of this study predate the infection). Cell type and time point are not known. The CDR3 sequence is CASSYSGGGLYEQYF. CDR3 bases: TGTGCCAGCAGTTACTCTGGCGGGGGCCTTTACGAGCAGTACTTC.